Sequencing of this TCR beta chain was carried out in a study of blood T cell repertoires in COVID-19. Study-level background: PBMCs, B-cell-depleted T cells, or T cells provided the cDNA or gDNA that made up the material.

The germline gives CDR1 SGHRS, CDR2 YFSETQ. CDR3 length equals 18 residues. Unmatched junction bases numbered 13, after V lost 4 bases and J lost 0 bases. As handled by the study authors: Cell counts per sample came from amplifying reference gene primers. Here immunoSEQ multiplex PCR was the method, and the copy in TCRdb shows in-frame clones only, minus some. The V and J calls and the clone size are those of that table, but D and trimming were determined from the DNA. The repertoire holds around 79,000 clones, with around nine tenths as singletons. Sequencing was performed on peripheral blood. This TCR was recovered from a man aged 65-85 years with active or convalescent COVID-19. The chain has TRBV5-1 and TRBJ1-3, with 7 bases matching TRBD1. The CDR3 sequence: CASSGGLQGSSSGNTIYF. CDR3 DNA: TGCGCCAGCAGCGGAGGGCTACAGGGGTCGAGCTCTGGAAACACCATATATTTT. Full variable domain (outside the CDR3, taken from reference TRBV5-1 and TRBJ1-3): KAGVTQTPRYLIKTRGQQVTLSCSPISGHRSVSWYQQTPGQGLQFLFEYFSETQRNKGNFPGRFSGRQFSNSRSEMNVSTLELGDSALYLCASSGGLQGSSSGNTIYFGEGSWLTVV.